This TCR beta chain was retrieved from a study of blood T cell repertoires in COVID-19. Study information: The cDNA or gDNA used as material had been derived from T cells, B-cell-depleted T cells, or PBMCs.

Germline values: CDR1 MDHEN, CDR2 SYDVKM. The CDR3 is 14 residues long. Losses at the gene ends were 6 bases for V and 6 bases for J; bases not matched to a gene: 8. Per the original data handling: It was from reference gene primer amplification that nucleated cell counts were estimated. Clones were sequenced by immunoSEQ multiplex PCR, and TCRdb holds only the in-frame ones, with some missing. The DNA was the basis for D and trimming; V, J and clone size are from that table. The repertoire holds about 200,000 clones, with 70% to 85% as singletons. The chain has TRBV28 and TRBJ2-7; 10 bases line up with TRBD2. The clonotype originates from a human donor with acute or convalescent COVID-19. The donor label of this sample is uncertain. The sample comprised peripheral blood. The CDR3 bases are TGTGCCAGCAGGAGCGGGAGGGCCGGAGGCGAGCAGTACTTC. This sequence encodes CASRSGRAGGEQYF.